This TCR beta chain was sequenced for a study of preoperative IRX-2 immunotherapy in early breast cancer. The CDR3 covers 14 residues. The V end was cut by 2 bases, the J end by 4 bases, with 11 bases between. Germline lookup yields CDR1 MNHGY and CDR2 SAAAGT. The treatment here: preoperative locoregional IRX-2 cytokine immunotherapy. Patients received preoperative, locoregional IRX-2 cytokine immunotherapy in a phase Ib study. Libraries were prepared by immunoSEQ multiplex PCR; TCRdb keeps only in-frame clonotypes and omits some of them. The sample consists of about 3,000 clones, nearly 80% of them appearing once.

The sample was tumor tissue, taken after IRX-2 immunotherapy. V gene TRBV6-8 combines with J gene TRBJ1-2; perhaps TRBD1 as D (5 bases). The sequence derives from a human donor with breast cancer. The CDR3 reads CASSYGGATYGYTF. CDR3 in DNA: TGTGCCAGCAGTTACGGCGGGGCCACCTATGGCTACACCTTC.